This T cell receptor beta chain was documented in a study of PD-1 blockade in classical Hodgkin lymphoma. Repertoires were generated with immunoSEQ multiplex PCR, while TCRdb's copy carries only in-frame clones and drops some. The table has around 40,000 clones, about 80% seen once. The V gene's germline CDR1 is SGHKS and CDR2 YYEKEE (reference sequence). V shed 4 bases and J 8 bases; nucleotides not matched to a gene: 17. This CDR3 is built from 16 residues. Study outcomes and limitations: Whereas CD4+ TCR diversity had risen significantly by C4D1, CD8+ TCR diversity had not. Patients with an early start, nivolumab under 1 year after ASCT, were excluded.

Time point in this sample: cycle 4 day 1 (C4D1), after five to seven weeks of nivolumab. There was relapse after autologous stem cell transplantation in every patient, and there was variation in brentuximab vedotin exposure. Worth noting for this clone: Its target is not known.

The sample was peripheral blood mononuclear cells (PBMCs), taken before the fourth cycle of nivolumab. The chain recombines TRBV5-5 with TRBJ1-2; 7 bases map to TRBD1. The TCR was taken from a human donor with classical Hodgkin lymphoma. The CDR3: CASSINRGPLLRGYTF. The CDR3 DNA reads as TGTGCCAGCAGCATCAACAGGGGCCCCCTCCTTAGAGGCTACACCTTC.